This T cell receptor (beta chain) was sequenced in a study of cytomegalovirus exposure and HLA in healthy donors. The germline V gene has CDR1 SGHRS and CDR2 YFSETQ. This CDR3 has 15 amino acids. V shed 1 base and J 2 bases; nucleotides not matched to a gene: 2. Vbeta (60) and Jbeta (13) primers were used in the PCR. Assay: immunoSEQ multiplex PCR; the TCRdb copy retains only in-frame clones and omits some. The sample records about 140,000 clones, about four fifths being singletons. Sequencing was performed on PBMCs. This receptor was obtained from a man in his forties in good health and CMV-seronegative. This chain joins TRBV5-1 and TRBJ2-5, with 10 nucleotides matching TRBD2. The CDR3 sequence: CASSLSSGGQETQYF. The CDR3 nucleotides read TGCGCCAGCAGCTTGTCTAGCGGGGGACAAGAGACCCAGTACTTC.